These T cell receptor beta chains were read from a single sample in a study of cytomegalovirus exposure and HLA in healthy donors. Method: immunoSEQ multiplex PCR; TCRdb's copy keeps in-frame clones and lacks some. The table has fewer than 200,000 clones, approximately 86% seen once; the top ten hold around 1.5%. Material for sequencing was PBMCs. These receptors were taken from a male donor in good health and CMV-seronegative. Each CDR3 is given with its conserved first and last residue.

j_call v_call cdr3_length cdr3_aa
TRBJ1-2 TRBV6-5 12 CASTPGAGGYTF
TRBJ1-1 TRBV27 13 CASSFAGLTEAFF
TRBJ2-7 TRBV18 14 CASSREQVTYEQYF
TRBJ2-7 TRBV5-5 15 CASSLVDRGAYEQYF
TRBJ2-5 TRBV5-4 14 CASSWRQGGETQYF
TRBJ1-1 TRBV25-1 14 CASSEPGARTEAFF
TRBJ2-7 TRBV11-3 13 CASSLGPRGEQYF
TRBJ1-1 TRBV28 18 CATKMGGGVVIVNTEAFF
TRBJ2-7 TRBV19 15 CASSTSGSNLDEQYF
TRBJ2-2 TRBV5-1 14 CASSSTPGTGELFF
TRBJ1-1 TRBV2 13 CASRLRETTEAFF
TRBJ2-4 TRBV6-5 14 CASSFGGGENIQYF
TRBJ2-7 TRBV6-6 12 CASSYSGTPQYF
TRBJ1-2 TRBV27 11 CATRTGAGYTF
TRBJ1-6 TRBV7-3 15 CASSLQGPNNSPLHF
TRBJ2-3 TRBV9 13 CASSVASTDTQYF
TRBJ2-7 TRBV7-7 15 CASSFSERGDYEQYF
TRBJ2-3 TRBV15 15 CATSRAGDSVDTQYF
TRBJ2-5 TRBV5-1 14 CASSPGVIRETQYF
TRBJ2-1 TRBV7-3 15 CASSKGQGLYNEQFF
TRBJ1-3 TRBV7-2 15 CASSPAGLLGNTIYF
TRBJ2-7 TRBV7-2 15 CASSLIGWGGEGEYF
TRBJ2-2 TRBV27 18 CASSSSVFRKRTVRGAVF
TRBJ1-5 TRBV5-1 16 CASREEAGDSNQPQHF
TRBJ1-1 TRBV10-3 17 CAISEVHRGKANTEAFF
TRBJ2-7 TRBV4-2 18 CASSQEMLAGGLLLEQYF
NA TRBV11-2 13 CASSLVAKYEQYF
TRBJ1-1 TRBV7-7 14 CASSPTEMNTEAFF
TRBJ2-2 TRBV7-7 15 CASSSGAGSTGELFF
TRBJ2-3 TRBV5-6 15 CASSLVLLSADTQYF
TRBJ1-2 TRBV27 15 CASSLPGQGLWGYTF
TRBJ2-1 TRBV7-2 16 CASSFGTVAGGAEQFF
TRBJ2-5 TRBV28 11 CASSLRETQYF
TRBJ2-1 TRBV6-4 15 CASSSDGQGYNEQFF
TRBJ1-3 TRBV11-2 13 CASRTGAGNTIYF
TRBJ2-7 TRBV7-9 14 CASSRLASSYEQYF
TRBJ2-7 TRBV6-4 16 CASSSVKGRTRYEQYF
TRBJ2-2 TRBV7-3 15 CASSPDRLVTGELFF
TRBJ1-3 TRBV7-9 19 CASSLVGGPRLLLENTIYF
TRBJ1-6 TRBV6-5 15 CASTRPGTGDSPLHF
TRBJ2-7 TRBV5-1 15 CASSLAPLREYEQYF
TRBJ2-4 TRBV19 15 CASSTSGTEINIQYF
NA TRBV9 13 CASSPGQGYEQYF
TRBJ1-1 TRBV29-1 15 CSVEDLIHTNTEAFF
TRBJ1-5 TRBV27 15 CASSLGQGRNQPQHF
TRBJ1-5 TRBV6-1 15 CASSDGQGSNQPQHF
TRBJ2-3 TRBV18 16 CASSDDSGTSRDTQYF
TRBJ1-2 TRBV19 12 CASSNLFYGYTF
TRBJ2-7 TRBV5-4 16 CASSLVGDYLSYEQYF
TRBJ2-5 TRBV11-1 15 CASSLAQGRGETQYF
TRBJ2-7 TRBV9 14 CASSVGTGPYEQYF
TRBJ1-1 TRBV5-1 14 CASSWQGQNTEAFF
TRBJ1-5 TRBV19 12 CATTLGGQPQHF
TRBJ2-2 TRBV7-3 17 CASSRRPGQADTGELFF
TRBJ2-3 TRBV9 12 CASSARQGPQYF